This T cell receptor (beta chain) was captured by sequencing in a study of preoperative IRX-2 immunotherapy in early breast cancer. Using immunoSEQ multiplex PCR, the repertoire was profiled, and TCRdb retains in-frame clones only, with some absent. Among some 59,000 clones, approximately 94% were seen once, and the ten largest hold 1.5% to 2%. Treatment given: preoperative locoregional IRX-2 cytokine immunotherapy. Samples came from a phase Ib trial of preoperative locoregional IRX-2 cytokine immunotherapy. Specimen collection occurred from a patient treated with IRX-2 immunotherapy. The clonotype was recovered from a human donor with breast cancer.

CDR3 in amino acids: CASSVTPGLDFVDTQYF. Written as DNA, the CDR3 is TGTGCCAGCAGCGTAACACCGGGACTAGATTTCGTGGATACGCAGTATTTT. The genes are TRBV9 and TRBJ2-3; 8 nucleotides align to TRBD2. The CDR3 consists of 17 residues. The V gene's germline CDR1 is SGDLS and CDR2 YYNGEE. J gave up 6 bases and V 1 base, and 13 bases lay outside the gene matches.